These T cell receptor beta chains were read from a single sample in a study of blood T cell repertoires in COVID-19. TCRdb's copy holds only in-frame clones and misses some; the assay was immunoSEQ multiplex PCR. Among under 250,000 clones listed, around nine tenths were seen once. The material sequenced was peripheral blood. Every receptor here comes from a man aged 18 to 29 with active or convalescent COVID-19. Both conserved end residues are part of each CDR3. Each record gives: D gene, V gene, J gene, clone size, CDR3 protein, CDR3 DNA. The D gene is left open where the match is weak. Clone size is given for some rows only: seen once, a few or many times, or a class if the clone is expanded.

D gene: TRBD1; V gene: TRBV2; J gene: TRBJ2-1; clone size: NA; CDR3 protein: CASSAGTGLLEQFF; CDR3 DNA: TGTGCCAGCAGCGCCGGGACAGGGCTTCTTGAGCAGTTCTTC
D gene: NA; V gene: TRBV28; J gene: TRBJ1-2; clone size: few; CDR3 protein: CATKAGTYNYGYTF; CDR3 DNA: TGTGCCACCAAGGCCGGGACATATAACTATGGCTACACCTTC
D gene: TRBD2; V gene: TRBV27; J gene: TRBJ2-2; clone size: NA; CDR3 protein: CASSLYRAGGRGTGELFF; CDR3 DNA: TGTGCCAGCAGTTTATACAGAGCGGGAGGGCGGGGAACCGGGGAGCTGTTTTTT
D gene: NA; V gene: TRBV18; J gene: TRBJ1-1; clone size: NA; CDR3 protein: CASSPSGAAGGTEAFF; CDR3 DNA: TGTGCCAGCTCACCCTCGGGTGCGGCCGGGGGGACTGAAGCTTTCTTT
D gene: NA; V gene: TRBV28; J gene: TRBJ1-1; clone size: NA; CDR3 protein: CASSFGRDPSTEAFF; CDR3 DNA: TGTGCCAGCAGTTTTGGGCGCGACCCAAGCACTGAAGCTTTCTTT
D gene: TRBD2; V gene: TRBV11-1; J gene: TRBJ2-5; clone size: NA; CDR3 protein: CASSMTSGQETQYF; CDR3 DNA: TGTGCCAGCAGCATGACTAGCGGACAAGAGACCCAGTACTTC
D gene: NA; V gene: TRBV9; J gene: TRBJ1-4; clone size: NA; CDR3 protein: CASSVQVREGEKLFF; CDR3 DNA: TGTGCCAGCAGCGTACAGGTCCGAGAGGGTGAAAAACTGTTTTTT
D gene: TRBD1; V gene: TRBV5-1; J gene: TRBJ1-6; clone size: NA; CDR3 protein: CASSGTGGSPLHF; CDR3 DNA: TGCGCCAGCAGTGGGACAGGGGGCTCACCCCTCCACTTT
D gene: TRBD2; V gene: TRBV29-1; J gene: TRBJ2-7; clone size: NA; CDR3 protein: CSVARLAGDEQYF; CDR3 DNA: TGCAGCGTAGCCAGACTAGCGGGGGACGAGCAGTACTTC
D gene: NA; V gene: TRBV5-1; J gene: TRBJ2-1; clone size: NA; CDR3 protein: CASSSGVGGANEQFF; CDR3 DNA: TGCGCCAGCAGCTCCGGTGTTGGGGGCGCGAATGAGCAGTTCTTC
D gene: TRBD2; V gene: TRBV28; J gene: TRBJ2-7; clone size: NA; CDR3 protein: CASRSSGRAYEQYF; CDR3 DNA: TGTGCCAGCCGTTCCAGCGGGAGGGCTTACGAGCAGTACTTC
D gene: TRBD2; V gene: TRBV5-4; J gene: TRBJ2-3; clone size: NA; CDR3 protein: CAITSGGAVGTDTQYF; CDR3 DNA: TGTGCCATTACTAGCGGGGGGGCCGTGGGCACAGATACGCAGTATTTT
D gene: TRBD2; V gene: TRBV15; J gene: TRBJ2-7; clone size: NA; CDR3 protein: CATSRGGGGTLGEQYF; CDR3 DNA: TGTGCCACCAGCAGAGGGGGGGGAGGGACCCTCGGCGAGCAGTACTTC
D gene: NA; V gene: TRBV7-8; J gene: TRBJ2-1; clone size: NA; CDR3 protein: CASSLATSVYNEQFF; CDR3 DNA: TGTGCCAGCAGCTTAGCAACTAGTGTCTACAATGAGCAGTTCTTC